The clone carrying this T cell receptor (beta chain) showed up just a few times. Its specificity is not known. Time point noted: pre-sensitization, week 0. This sample's treatment: therapeutic diphenylcyclopropenone sensitization with weekly scalp DPC. This specimen comes from a study of human T cells and chemical hapten exposure. Looking at the study overall: Patch testing was performed with 0.01% DPC on the upper back, with reading at 6 days. Points from the study as a whole: Alopecia affecting every donor means their immune response may not match healthy people's.

The library tagged individual cDNA molecules with unique molecular identifiers. TCRdb itself ran the RACE reads through MiXCR, one entry per CDR3 protein. In the table there are approximately 90,000 distinct CDR3 sequences, about 8.5% of which are singletons. The source was whole blood, collected in connection with sensitization to the hapten diphenylcyclopropenone (DPC). The sequence was collected from a man aged 35 to 55 with alopecia areata. Some clones in this sample may be carry-over from other donors' samples.

The CDR3 here is CASSSGDGFSLADTQYF. The CDR3 DNA sequence: TGTGCCAGCAGCTCCGGGGACGGTTTCTCCCTCGCAGATACGCAGTATTTT. The V call is TRBV12-3 or TRBV12-4, the J call TRBJ2-3; D may match TRBD1 or TRBD2 (5 bases each). The CDR3 is 17 residues long. The V end lost 6 bases, the J end lost 4 bases, and 23 bases lay between the germline ends.